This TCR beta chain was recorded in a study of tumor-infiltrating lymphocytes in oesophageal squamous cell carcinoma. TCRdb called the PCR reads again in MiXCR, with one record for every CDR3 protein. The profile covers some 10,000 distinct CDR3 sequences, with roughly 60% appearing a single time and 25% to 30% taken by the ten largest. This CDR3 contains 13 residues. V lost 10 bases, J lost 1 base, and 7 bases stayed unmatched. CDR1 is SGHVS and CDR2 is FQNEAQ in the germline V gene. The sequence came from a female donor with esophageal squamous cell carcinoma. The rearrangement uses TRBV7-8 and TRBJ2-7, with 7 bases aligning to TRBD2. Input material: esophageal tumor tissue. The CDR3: CATGERGSYEQYF. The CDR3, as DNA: TGTGCCACCGGGGAGCGGGGATCCTACGAGCAGTACTTC. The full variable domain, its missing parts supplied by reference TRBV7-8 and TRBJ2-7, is GAGVSQSPRYKVAKRGQDVALRCDPISGHVSLFWYQQALGQGPEFLTYFQNEAQLDKSGLPSDRFFAERPEGSVSTLKIQRTQQEDSAVYLCATGERGSYEQYFGPGTRLTVT.